This paragraph covers one T cell receptor beta chain sequence. This record comes from a study of long-term antiretroviral therapy in people with HIV. The immunoSEQ assay was v3.0, run at survey level. The assay was immunoSEQ multiplex PCR, and TCRdb's table has in-frame clones only and misses some. The sample has around 22,000 clones; approximately 83% are singletons. Germline CDR1 SGDLS, CDR2 YYNGEE. The germline V and J ends were trimmed by 0 bases and 5 bases, with 9 bases remaining between them. The CDR3 totals 14 residues. The V call is TRBV9, the J call TRBJ2-1; D possibly corresponds to TRBD2 (5 bases). The TCR sequence derives from a young man with HIV. The specimen comprised unsorted PBMCs, sampled about 4.1 years after starting antiretroviral therapy. CDR3: CASSVGSADNEQFF. The CDR3 DNA reads TGTGCCAGCAGCGTAGGGTCAGCGGACAATGAGCAGTTCTTC.